The rows below give T cell receptor beta chains drawn from one sample of a study of CD8 T cells in ankylosing spondylitis. TCRdb itself ran the 5' RACE reads through MiXCR, one entry per CDR3 protein. This table has 250,000 to 300,000 distinct CDR3 sequences, 15% to 20% appearing once. Sequencing input: blood, either unsorted or a sorted T cell fraction (not recorded which). Source of these receptors: a male donor with ankylosing spondylitis or in good health (not recorded which). The CDR3 runs from the conserved cysteine through the conserved F or W. Fields, in order: V gene, clone size, J gene, D gene, CDR3 DNA, CDR3 protein. A D gene is named only where the DNA matches it firmly. The size of a clone is reported for some rows only, either as once, few or many, or as a class for expanded clones.

TRBV28,few,TRBJ1-2,.,TGTGCCAGCAGTCCGCGGACAGTTCATCCCGCTAACTATGGCTACACCTTC,CASSPRTVHPANYGYTF
TRBV4-1,many,TRBJ2-5,TRBD2,TGCGCCAGCAGCCAAGATGAGCTAGCGGGGGACCAGAGCCAAGAGACCCAGTACTTC,CASSQDELAGDQSQETQYF
TRBV11-2,.,TRBJ2-1,TRBD2,TGTGCCAGCAGCCCCGGACTAGCCAGGTTTAGATCCTACAATGAGCAGTTCTTC,CASSPGLARFRSYNEQFF
TRBV11-2,few,TRBJ2-3,.,TGTGCCAGCAGCTTAGTAGTGGTCCCAGATACGCAGTATTTT,CASSLVVVPDTQYF
TRBV20-1,few,TRBJ2-4,.,TGCAGTGCTAGAGCGGGTAGCGGCGTGGGTGAAAACATTCAGTACTTC,CSARAGSGVGENIQYF
TRBV4-3,.,TRBJ2-4,.,TGCGCCAGCAGCCAAGATGGGGGGCATGACATTCAGTACTTC,CASSQDGGHDIQYF
TRBV7-9,.,TRBJ2-5,TRBD1,TGTGCCAGCAGCCCGGGACAGCTCGAATCGGAGACCCAGTACTTC,CASSPGQLESETQYF
TRBV6-1,few,TRBJ2-2,TRBD1,TGTGCCAGCAAACCCGGGACAGGCACCGGGGAGCTGTTTTTT,CASKPGTGTGELFF
TRBV4-1,once,TRBJ2-7,.,TGCGCCAGCAGCCAAGGCCCCGGACTGCCGAATTACGAGCAGTACTTC,CASSQGPGLPNYEQYF
TRBV27,.,TRBJ2-3,TRBD2,TGTGCCAGCAAGTTCGCGGGAGGGATCACAGATACGCAGTATTTT,CASKFAGGITDTQYF
TRBV4-1,.,TRBJ2-1,.,TGCGCCAGCAGTCCCGGGGGTGGGAGAGAGACCCAGTTCTTC,CASSPGGGRETQFF
TRBV11-2,.,TRBJ2-7,.,TGTGCCAGCAGCCAAGTGACAGACCCCTACGAGCAGTACTTC,CASSQVTDPYEQYF
TRBV7-9,many,TRBJ2-3,TRBD1,TGTGCCAGCACCCCCGCGACAGGGGGCACCACAGATACGCAGTATTTT,CASTPATGGTTDTQYF
TRBV27,many,TRBJ2-3,TRBD1,TGTGCCAGCAGTGAGGGACAGGGTTTCACAGATACGCAGTATTTT,CASSEGQGFTDTQYF
TRBV5-1,few,TRBJ2-1,.,TGCGCCAGCTCACCCCACTGGGGGCCCTACAATGAGCAGTTCTTC,CASSPHWGPYNEQFF
TRBV6-5,.,TRBJ2-7,TRBD1,TGTGCCAGCAGTTACTGGCAGGGGGCCCACGAGCAGTACTTC,CASSYWQGAHEQYF
TRBV20-1,few,TRBJ2-7,TRBD1,TGCAGTGCTCTGGACAGGGGCACCTACGAGCAGTACTTC,CSALDRGTYEQYF
TRBV29-1,few,TRBJ2-2,.,TGCAGCGTTCCGGCGAGTACCGGGGAGCTGTTTTTT,CSVPASTGELFF
TRBV15,few,TRBJ2-2,.,TGTGCCACCAGCCGAATCCGGGAGTCCGACACCGGGGAGCTGTTTTTT,CATSRIRESDTGELFF
TRBV5-1,.,TRBJ2-1,.,TGCGCCAGCACCCCAGGGTGGGGGATTTTCAATGAGCAGTTCTTC,CASTPGWGIFNEQFF